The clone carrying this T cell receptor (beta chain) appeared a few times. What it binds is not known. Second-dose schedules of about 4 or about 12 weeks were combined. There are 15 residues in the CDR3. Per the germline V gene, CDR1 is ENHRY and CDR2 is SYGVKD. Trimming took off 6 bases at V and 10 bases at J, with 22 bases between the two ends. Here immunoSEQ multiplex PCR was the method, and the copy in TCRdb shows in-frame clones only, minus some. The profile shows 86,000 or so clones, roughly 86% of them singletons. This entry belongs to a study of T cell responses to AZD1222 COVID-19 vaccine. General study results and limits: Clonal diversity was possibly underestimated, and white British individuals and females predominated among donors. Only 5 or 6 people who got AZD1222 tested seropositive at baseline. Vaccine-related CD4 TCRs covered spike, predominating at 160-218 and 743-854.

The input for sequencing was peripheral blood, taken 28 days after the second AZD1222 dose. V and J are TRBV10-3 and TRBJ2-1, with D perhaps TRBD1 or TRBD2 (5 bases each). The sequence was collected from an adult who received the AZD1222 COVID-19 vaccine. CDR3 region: CAISPGPEGFCEQFF. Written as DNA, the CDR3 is TGTGCCATCAGCCCCGGGCCTGAGGGGTTCTGCGAGCAGTTCTTC.